Below, 26 T cell receptor beta chains from the same sample are listed, as sequenced in a study of T cell repertoires in cytomegalovirus infection (dated by TCRdb to between 2019 and 2020). The treatment or condition tag for this specimen amounts to: in vitro stimulation with specific CMV peptide epitopes to enrich CMV-specific T cells. No antigen has been assigned to these receptors. The sample was run on an Illumina HiSeq 1500. The raw public data were reprocessed by TCRdb itself: fastp quality trimming at Q25, MiXCR clonotype calling, in-frame beta chains only. For every CDR3 protein sequence, its rows merge into one entry that carries the most common genes and DNA. The sample includes approximately 910,000 distinct CDR3 sequences, with about a third observed a single time. Together, the top ten hold more than 12% of the sample. Material: cultured CD8+ T cells from PBMCs, obtained from culture after CMV antigen stimulation. Receptors originate from a human donor in good health (CMV status not recorded). Some clones in this sample may be carry-over from other donors' samples.

This clonotype has just a few counts. The chain joins TRBV6-6 to TRBJ1-5; TRBD1 agrees at 12 bases. V lost 5 bases and J lost 6; bases outside the gene matches: 8. The germline gives CDR1 MNHNY, CDR2 SVGAGI (reference sequence). The CDR3 has 16 amino acids. The CDR3 DNA reads TGTGCCAGCAGTGACCCGGGACAGGGGGCGCCTCAGCCCCAGCATTTT. Amino acids: CASSDPGQGAPQPQHF.

The chain combines TRBV10-3 with TRBJ2-5; D unresolved. The CDR3 loop spans 13 amino acids. CDR1 is ENHRY and CDR2 is SYGVKD in the germline V gene. The ends were cut back, 2 bases at V and 1 base at J, with 5 bases in the middle. In DNA, the CDR3 is TGTGCCATCAGTGAGGCCCTCCAAGAGACCCAGTACTTC. This gives the protein CAISEALQETQYF.

Points on this clonotype: A read error may produce the germline difference seen at one junction end. The V and J genes are TRBV12-3 or TRBV12-4 and TRBJ1-2; 9 bases map to TRBD1. The CDR3 extends over 16 amino acids. The CDR3 loop is CASIGTGHRTNYSYTF. The CDR3 nucleotides read TGTGCCAGCATCGGGACAGGGCACCGAACTAACTATAGCTACACCTTC.

On this clonotype: Being one base from a much bigger clone, this may be a read error. J is TRBJ1-1 and V is TRBV2; 9 bases line up with TRBD1. CDR1 and CDR2 from the germline V gene are SNHLY and FYNNEI. V was clipped by 9 bases and J by 5 bases; unmatched bases: 13. This CDR3 region has 15 residues. The CDR3, as DNA: TGTGCCAGTGATGTCCAACAGGGGGCGGAAACTGAAGCTTTCTTT. It encodes CASDVQQGAETEAFF.

In its sample, this clonotype was seen many times. The rearrangement joins TRBV7-2 to TRBJ1-3; 7 bases align to TRBD1. Germline lookup yields CDR1 SGHTA and CDR2 FQGNSA. The V segment lost 0 bases and the J segment 3 bases; nucleotides outside the gene matches: 2. This CDR3 contains 15 residues. The CDR3 region is CASSLAGGFGNTIYF. The DNA for the CDR3 is TGTGCCAGCAGCTTAGCAGGGGGCTTTGGAAACACCATATATTTT. Full variable domain (rest looked up from reference TRBV7-2 and TRBJ1-3): GAGVSQSPSNKVTEKGKDVELRCDPISGHTALYWYRQSLGQGLEFLIYFQGNSAPDKSGLPSDRFSAERTGGSVSTLTIQRTQQEDSAVYLCASSLAGGFGNTIYFGEGSWLTVV.

This chain links TRBV6-8 with TRBJ1-1, with TRBD1 as a possible D gene (5 bases). V shed 2 bases and J shed 0 bases, with 16 bases lying between them. CDR1 MNHGY and CDR2 SAAAGT come from the germline V gene. This CDR3 comprises 17 residues. The CDR3 nucleotides read TGTGCCAGCAGTTACCGGTGGGACCGCCCTATGAACACTGAAGCTTTCTTT. Translated, it gives CASSYRWDRPMNTEAFF.

The V gene is TRBV6-1, the J gene TRBJ1-2, with TRBD1 as a possible D gene (5 bases). Germline assignment: CDR1 MNHNS and CDR2 SASEGT. The length of the CDR3 is 14 residues. Trimming cost V 7 bases and J 3 bases, with 15 bases left between them. CDR3 residues: CASIAWGNDYGYTF. The CDR3 DNA reads TGTGCCAGCATTGCGTGGGGGAATGACTATGGCTACACCTTC.

V gene TRBV28 combines with J gene TRBJ2-1; D remains unclear. CDR1 and CDR2 (germline): MDHEN, SYDVKM. V dropped 9 bases and J dropped 2 bases, with 8 bases sitting between them. The CDR3 spans 12 residues. For the CDR3, the DNA is TGTGCCAGTGCGGACCCCTACAATGAGCAGTTCTTC. Protein product: CASADPYNEQFF.

This clonotype was seen more than once but under ten times. At one end, the junction sequence differs from germline, possibly due to a read error. The chain joins TRBV7-8 to TRBJ1-1; 8 nucleotides agree with TRBD1. Germline V CDR1 and CDR2: SGHVS, FQNEAQ. The CDR3 consists of 11 residues. CDR3 nucleotides: TGTGCCAGCAGCTTCGGGACAGGCCTCGCCTTT. This codes for CASSFGTGLAF. Variable domain in full (rest from reference TRBV7-8 and TRBJ1-1): GAGVSQSPRYKVAKRGQDVALRCDPISGHVSLFWYQQALGQGPEFLTYFQNEAQLDKSGLPSDRFFAERPEGSVSTLKIQRTQQEDSAVYLCASSFGTGLAFGQGTRLTVV.

The genes are TRBV7-9 and TRBJ1-1, with D unresolved. The CDR3 contains 13 residues. The V gene's germline CDR1 is SEHNR and CDR2 FQNEAQ (reference sequence). The V end was cut by 0 bases, the J end by 7 bases, with 9 bases between. The CDR3 loop reads CASSLAGYFEAFF. In DNA form, the CDR3 reads TGTGCCAGCAGCTTAGCAGGGTACTTTGAAGCTTTCTTT.

This chain uses TRBV27 with TRBJ2-2, with D possibly being TRBD1 or TRBD2 (5 bases each). Germline V CDR1 and CDR2: MNHEY, SMNVEV (reference sequence). Between the trimmed V and J ends, which lost 4 bases and 7 bases, there was a span of 13 bases. This CDR3 is 14 amino acids long. CDR3 DNA: TGTGCCAGCAGTTGGGCTCGAGGGGTCGGGGAGCTGTTTTTT. Encoded protein: CASSWARGVGELFF.

The chain has TRBV27 and TRBJ1-6; D unresolved. This CDR3 contains 16 residues. The germline CDR1 and CDR2 sequences are MNHEY and SMNVEV (reference sequence). Trimming took 3 bases from V and 0 from J, leaving 9 bases between them. In DNA form, the CDR3 reads TGTGCCAGCAGTTTGAGCACCAGCTCCTATAATTCACCCCTCCACTTT. Protein sequence: CASSLSTSSYNSPLHF.

This rearrangement joins TRBV6-8 to TRBJ2-3; perhaps D is TRBD1 or TRBD2 (5 bases each). Per the germline V gene, CDR1 is MNHGY and CDR2 is SAAAGT. The CDR3 totals 18 residues. Trimming shortened V by 0 bases and J by 0 bases, and 16 bases separated the two germline ends. The CDR3 reads CASSYSGGEGFSTDTQYF. CDR3 DNA: TGTGCCAGCAGTTACTCTGGCGGCGAGGGGTTTAGCACAGATACGCAGTATTTT.

In its sample, this clonotype was seen many times. This rearrangement joins TRBV7-2 to TRBJ1-1; D might be TRBD1 (5 bases). Per germline, CDR1 SGHTA and CDR2 FQGNSA. This CDR3 has 14 amino acids. The V and J ends lost 5 bases and 6 bases respectively, with 16 bases between them. The CDR3 nucleotides read TGTGCCAGCAGCCCCTACGGGGGGAGCCCTGAAGCTTTCTTT. Protein product: CASSPYGGSPEAFF.

The sample holds a few counts of this clonotype. This chain joins TRBV5-1 and TRBJ2-1, with 7 bases lining up with TRBD2. Germline CDR1 and CDR2: SGHRS and YFSETQ. J was trimmed by 3 bases and V by 4 bases; bases with no gene match: 10. This CDR3 contains 16 residues. The CDR3 DNA reads as TGCGCCAGCAGCCTTGAAGAGCGGGGAGACTACAATGAGCAGTTCTTC. Protein sequence: CASSLEERGDYNEQFF.

The sample holds a few counts of this clonotype. The chain recombines TRBV7-9 with TRBJ2-5; TRBD1 might be the D (5 bases). CDR3 length: 15 residues. Trimming took 5 bases from V and 3 from J, leaving 16 bases between them. From germline, CDR1 is SEHNR and CDR2 FQNEAQ (reference sequence). CDR3 sequence: CASSGARQGKETQYF. The CDR3 region has the DNA TGTGCCAGCAGCGGGGCTCGGCAAGGGAAAGAGACCCAGTACTTC.

The chain combines TRBV7-6 with TRBJ1-1; 7 bases are shared with TRBD1. J lost 5 bases, V lost 5 bases, and 8 bases had no gene match. Germline CDR1 SGHVS, CDR2 FNYEAQ. The CDR3 has 14 residues. This CDR3 reads CASSVRGRGTEAFF. In DNA, the CDR3 is TGTGCCAGCAGCGTCAGGGGGAGAGGGACTGAAGCTTTCTTT. Using reference TRBV7-6 and TRBJ1-1 for the parts outside the CDR3, the full variable domain is GAGVSQSPRYKVTKRGQDVALRCDPISGHVSLYWYRQALGQGPEFLTYFNYEAQQDKSGLPNDRFSAERPEGSISTLTIQRTEQRDSAMYRCASSVRGRGTEAFFGQGTRLTVV.

V and J are TRBV10-3 and TRBJ1-5; D might be TRBD1 (5 bases). V was shortened by 6 bases and J by 7 bases, with 10 bases between the two germline ends. The CDR3 consists of 12 residues. The germline V gene has CDR1 ENHRY and CDR2 SYGVKD. CDR3 in DNA: TGTGCCATCAGCCCGACAGAACAGCCCCAGCATTTT. This codes for CAISPTEQPQHF.

This clonotype appeared a few times. The rearrangement joins TRBV6-8 to TRBJ1-1; TRBD1 is a possible D gene (6 bases). CDR1 and CDR2 (germline): MNHGY, SAAAGT. V lost 3 bases to trimming and J lost 4 bases, with 12 bases between them. The CDR3 is 14 amino acids. The CDR3 spells CASSYYREGTEAFF. CDR3 nucleotides: TGTGCCAGCAGTTATTACAGGGAAGGCACTGAAGCTTTCTTT.

This clonotype was seen many times. This sequence joins TRBV10-3 and TRBJ1-3; D call uncertain. CDR1 and CDR2 from the germline V gene are ENHRY and SYGVKD. The CDR3 is 14 residues long. V was shortened by 6 bases and J by 1 base, with 10 bases between the two germline ends. The CDR3 coding sequence is TGTGCCATCAGGGAGGAACTATCTGGAAACACCATATATTTT. It encodes CAIREELSGNTIYF.

V is TRBV28 and J is TRBJ2-2, with D possibly TRBD2 on 7 matching bases. With 1 base removed from V and 7 bases from J, the gap between germline ends came to 13 bases. The germline V gene has CDR1 MDHEN and CDR2 SYDVKM. CDR3 length: 15 residues. In DNA form, the CDR3 reads TGTGCCAGCAGTTTATCGGGGGGCAGCGTCGGGGAGCTGTTTTTT. It encodes CASSLSGGSVGELFF.

This rearrangement joins TRBV19 to TRBJ1-2; D may be TRBD1 (5 bases). Deletions cut 4 bases from V and 5 bases from J, with 17 bases between. Germline CDR1 reads LNHDA; CDR2 reads SQIVND (reference sequence). This CDR3 is built from 15 residues. The CDR3, as DNA: TGTGCCAGTAGTAGCGGGGACGGAGTTCTTTATGGCTACACCTTC. Amino acid sequence: CASSSGDGVLYGYTF.

This clonotype has more than one count but fewer than ten. V and J are TRBV12-3 or TRBV12-4 and TRBJ1-1; D ambiguous. CDR3 length: 13 residues. Trimming removed 6 bases from V and 6 bases from J, with 14 bases in between. This CDR3 is CASSSTLSPEAFF. The CDR3 DNA reads TGTGCCAGCAGCTCCACCCTGAGCCCTGAAGCTTTCTTT.

The table lists this clonotype with a few counts. This sequence joins TRBV7-6 and TRBJ2-5; D is possibly TRBD1 (5 bases). The CDR3 has 16 amino acids. Looked up from germline, CDR1 is SGHVS and CDR2 is FNYEAQ. Trimming took 0 bases from V and 5 from J, leaving 16 bases between them. CDR3 coding DNA: TGTGCCAGCAGCTTAGCGGGGTGGGCCCCAGGGGAGACCCAGTACTTC. Protein: CASSLAGWAPGETQYF.

This clonotype was found many times. This chain connects TRBV12-3 or TRBV12-4 to TRBJ2-6; D unresolved. The V and J ends lost 4 bases and 1 base respectively, with 5 bases between them. This CDR3 spans 14 amino acids. This CDR3 reads CASSSGSGANVLTF. The CDR3 DNA follows: TGTGCCAGCAGTTCTGGGTCTGGGGCCAACGTCCTGACTTTC.

This clonotype has a count of ten or more. CDR3 DNA: TGTGCGGATTCGGATTCCGGGGGCACAGATACGCAGTATTTT. It is translated as CADSDSGGTDTQYF. The chain links TRBV12-5 to TRBJ2-3; maybe TRBD2 (5 bases). Looked up from germline, CDR1 is LGHNT and CDR2 is FRNRAP. This CDR3 has 14 amino acids.